What follows is one T cell receptor beta chain and its context. The antigen remains unidentified. Germline V gene sequence: CDR1 LGHNA, CDR2 YNFKEQ. This CDR3 contains 20 residues. With 1 base clipped from V and 0 bases from J, the junction kept 10 bases outside the gene matches. This sample stems from a study of cytomegalovirus exposure and HLA in healthy donors. Across the whole study: Tens of millions of unique TCRs, all from HLA-typed donors, were included in an early release of the data.

The study, taken as a whole, reports: HLA-A and HLA-B allele assignments for most subjects were reportedly predicted accurately using TCR beta sequences.

13 Jbeta primers and 60 Vbeta primers were used for the PCR. Sequencing used immunoSEQ multiplex PCR; TCRdb keeps in-frame clones, though not all of them. The sample carries 35,000 to 45,000 clones, roughly half recorded once. This clonotype was sampled from a man aged 55 to 70 in good health and CMV-seronegative. J is TRBJ2-7 and V is TRBV4-2, with 15 bases that match TRBD2. What was sequenced was PBMCs. CDR3 coding DNA: TGTGCCAGCAGCCAAGCTCCCGGGACTAGCGGGAGGTCCCACTCCTACGAGCAGTACTTC. It specifies CASSQAPGTSGRSHSYEQYF.